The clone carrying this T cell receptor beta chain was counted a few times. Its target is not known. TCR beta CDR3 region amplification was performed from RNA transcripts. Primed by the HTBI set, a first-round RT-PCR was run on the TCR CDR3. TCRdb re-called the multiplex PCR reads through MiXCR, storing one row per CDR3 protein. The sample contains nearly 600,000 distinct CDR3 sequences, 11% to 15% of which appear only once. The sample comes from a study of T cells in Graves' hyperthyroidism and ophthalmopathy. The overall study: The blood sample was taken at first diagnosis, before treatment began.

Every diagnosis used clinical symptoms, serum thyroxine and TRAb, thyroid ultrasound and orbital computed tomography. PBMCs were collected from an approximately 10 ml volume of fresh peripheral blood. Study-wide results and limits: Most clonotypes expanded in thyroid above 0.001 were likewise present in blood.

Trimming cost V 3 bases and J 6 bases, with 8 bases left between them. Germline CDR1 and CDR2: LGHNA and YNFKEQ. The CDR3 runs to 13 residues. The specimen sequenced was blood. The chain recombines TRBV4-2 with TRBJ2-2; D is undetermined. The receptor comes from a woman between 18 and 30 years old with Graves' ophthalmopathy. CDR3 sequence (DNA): TGTGCCAGCAGCCACAGGCTCGCCGGGGAGCTGTTTTTT. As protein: CASSHRLAGELFF.